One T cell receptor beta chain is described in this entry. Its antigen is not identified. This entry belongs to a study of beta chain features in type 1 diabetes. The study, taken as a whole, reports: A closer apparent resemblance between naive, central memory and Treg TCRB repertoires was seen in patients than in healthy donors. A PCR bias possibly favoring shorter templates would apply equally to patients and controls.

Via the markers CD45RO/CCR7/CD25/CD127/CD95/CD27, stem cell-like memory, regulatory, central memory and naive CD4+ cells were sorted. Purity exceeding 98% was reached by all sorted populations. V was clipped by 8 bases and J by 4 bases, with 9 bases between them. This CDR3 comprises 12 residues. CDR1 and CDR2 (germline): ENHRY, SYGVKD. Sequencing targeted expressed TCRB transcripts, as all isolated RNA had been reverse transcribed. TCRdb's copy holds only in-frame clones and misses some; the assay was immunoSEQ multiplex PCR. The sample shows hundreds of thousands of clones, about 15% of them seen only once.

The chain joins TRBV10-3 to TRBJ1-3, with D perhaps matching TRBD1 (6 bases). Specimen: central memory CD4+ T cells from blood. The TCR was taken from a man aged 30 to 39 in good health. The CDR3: CAISGTGNTIYF. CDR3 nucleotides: TGTGCCATCTCAGGGACAGGAAACACCATATATTTT.